The TCR beta chain under discussion was sequenced for a study of blood T cell repertoires in COVID-19. Overall study context: Material from acute and convalescent COVID-19 was sourced from the United States, Italy and Spain. In each case, the material was cDNA or gDNA derived from T cells, B-cell-depleted T cells, or PBMCs.

Original methodology: For nucleated cells, counts were estimated from reference gene primer amplification. Method: immunoSEQ multiplex PCR; TCRdb's copy keeps in-frame clones and lacks some. The D gene and trimming were derived from the DNA, and the V and J assignments and clone size from that table. The table has some 260,000 clones, about four fifths seen once. The CDR3 runs 17 residues. Germline loops: CDR1 SGDLS, CDR2 YYNGEE. V shed 0 bases and J 2 bases; nucleotides not matched to a gene: 5. The sequencing sample was made of peripheral blood. The clonotype was recovered from a man older than 75 with acute or convalescent COVID-19. The V gene is TRBV9, the J gene TRBJ2-1; 10 nucleotides line up with TRBD2. DNA for the CDR3: TGTGCCAGCAGCGTAGGCGTAGCGGGGGGACCCTACAATGAGCAGTTCTTC. Amino acids: CASSVGVAGGPYNEQFF.